This section outlines one TCR beta chain sequence together with its context. V lost 1 base and J lost 0, with 10 bases in between. Per the germline V gene, CDR1 is SGHAT and CDR2 is FQNNGV. CDR3 size: 15 residues. Per the authors' pipeline: Estimation of nucleated cell counts was performed using reference gene primer amplification. Sequencing used immunoSEQ multiplex PCR; TCRdb keeps in-frame clones, though not all of them. V, J and clone size reflect that table, while D and trimming were determined from the DNA. The sample contains 180,000 or so clones, around four fifths of which appear only once. This entry belongs to a study of blood T cell repertoires in COVID-19. Study-wide background: PBMCs, B-cell-depleted T cells, or T cells were the source of the cDNA or gDNA that made up the material.

The sample taken for sequencing was peripheral blood. The sequence derives from a man aged 40-55 years who had recovered from COVID-19. The V and J genes are TRBV11-2 and TRBJ2-7; the D is unclear. Here the CDR3 DNA reads TGTGCCAGCAGCTTAGCCCTTTTCAGCTCCTACGAGCAGTACTTC. It yields the protein CASSLALFSSYEQYF.